This T cell receptor (beta chain) emerged from a study of T cell responses to AZD1222 COVID-19 vaccine (dated by TCRdb to about 2021). Context from the whole study: AZD1222 recipients whose second dose came at about 4 weeks and those whose second dose came at about 12 weeks were combined into one group, since spike-specific TCR depth and breadth did not differ between the two schedules. A total of more than 230 trial participants underwent TCR sequencing, of whom roughly 210 had received two doses of AZD1222 and 26 had received two doses of the MenACWY control vaccine. Trial participants were enrolled into age subgroups of 18-55, 56-69 and 70-plus years, which contained around 150, 29 and 61 TCR-sequenced participants, respectively. The study at large found these results: No day 14 peak-response samples were available, so repertoires were characterized only after the peak T cell response. Most participants were white British and females outnumbered males, and the authors suggested that clonal diversity may have been underestimated. Vaccine-associated CD4 TCRs spanned the whole spike protein, with dominant responses in regions 160-218 and 743-854. Conclusions about previously exposed vaccinees are limited because only a handful of AZD1222 recipients were SARS-CoV-2 seropositive at baseline. Reportedly, close to half of the unique spike-specific TCRs recognized epitopes lying outside the regions that are mutated in the B.1.351 and B.1.1.7 variants. In the small 56-69-year group, the increase in depth fell short of significance, most likely because of low power. After two AZD1222 doses, both the breadth and the depth of spike-specific TCRs were significantly higher than at day 0 and than in MenACWY recipients.

The CDR3 regions of human TCRbeta chains were analyzed by immunosequencing. The authors processed their data as follows. TCRs in the repertoires were matched against a reference library of SARS-CoV-2-specific TCRs that had been generated with the MIRA antigen-specificity platform. Breadth was defined as the fraction of unique TCRs that were SARS-CoV-2-associated, and depth was defined as the fraction of total T cells that were SARS-CoV-2-associated. Using the MIRA data, each spike-specific TCR was assigned both to the spike region to which the TCR was reactive and to a CD4 or CD8 class. Log10-transformed breadth and depth values were compared by one-way ANOVA with Sidak's multiple comparisons tests. Imported from immuneACCESS, the table was reduced by TCRdb to in-frame sequences with V and J called. These copies leave out some clones; in studies compared against another copy, an unresolved V gene accounts for under half, and the cause of the remainder is not known. The D gene and trimming were derived from the DNA, and the V and J assignments and clone size from that table. For this sample the table gives roughly 120,000 clones, of which approximately 87% were detected only once. The ten largest make up less than 4% of the sample.

The sample's time point label is to be understood as: baseline before first vaccination. The vaccinee samples were drawn from two UK trials, COV001 and COV002, one of which was a single-blind randomized controlled phase 2/3 trial testing AZD1222 (ChAdOx1 nCoV-19) in healthy adults. For TCRbeta chain sequencing, PBMC samples were collected from trial participants at day 0 and at day 28 after the second dose. In the case of this clone: Its binding antigen is unknown. Base qualities are not provided; no much larger clone lies one nucleotide away.

For CDR1 and CDR2, the germline V gene (reference sequence) lists MNHNY and SVGAGI. CDR3 length: 16 amino acids, cysteine to phenylalanine. Only CDR3 DNA is held: 48 bases, read in frame from base 1. V and J lose 2 bases and 2 bases, and a span of 13 bases separates them. The TCR comes from an adult in good health. This specimen was peripheral blood, taken on day 0 of AZD1222 vaccination. The chain is assembled from TRBV6-6 and TRBJ1-5; the D gene cannot be named for sure. This receptor has the CDR3 CASSYGRVQGNQPQHF. The nucleotide sequence reads as follows: TGTGCCAGCAGTTACGGTAGGGTTCAGGGCAATCAGCCCCAGCATTTT.